A selection of T cell receptor beta chains follows, all from one sample in a study of cytomegalovirus exposure and HLA in healthy donors. Some clones are missing from TCRdb's copy, which holds only in-frame ones; the method was immunoSEQ multiplex PCR. This sample carries around 65,000 clones, with around 5% going to the ten biggest clones. Material: PBMCs. The receptors derive from a man between 25 and 39 years old in good health and CMV-seropositive. Both conserved end residues are part of each CDR3. The order of the fields is J gene, D gene, V gene, CDR3 protein, CDR3 DNA. D genes are given only for firm matches.

j_call: TRBJ2-6; d_call: TRBD2; v_call: TRBV18; cdr3_aa: CASSQTGGDSGANVLTF; cdr3_nt: TGTGCCAGCTCACAAACCGGGGGGGACTCTGGGGCCAACGTCCTGACTTTC
j_call: TRBJ1-1; d_call: .; v_call: TRBV30; cdr3_aa: CAWSRTPEAFF; cdr3_nt: TGTGCCTGGAGTCGGACACCCGAAGCTTTCTTT
j_call: TRBJ1-1; d_call: .; v_call: TRBV4-1; cdr3_aa: CASSQGASRSTNTEAFF; cdr3_nt: TGCGCCAGCAGCCAAGGGGCCAGTCGGTCCACTAACACTGAAGCTTTCTTT
j_call: TRBJ2-1; d_call: TRBD1; v_call: TRBV5-1; cdr3_aa: CATRDSSSSDNEQFF; cdr3_nt: TGCGCCACCCGGGACAGCTCCAGCTCCGACAATGAGCAGTTCTTC
j_call: TRBJ2-5; d_call: TRBD1; v_call: TRBV25-1; cdr3_aa: CASSDSRGLETQYF; cdr3_nt: TGTGCCAGCAGTGATAGTAGGGGGCTGGAGACCCAGTACTTC
j_call: TRBJ2-7; d_call: TRBD1; v_call: TRBV7-8; cdr3_aa: CASSPWDRGYEQYF; cdr3_nt: TGTGCCAGCAGCCCATGGGACAGGGGCTACGAGCAGTACTTC
j_call: TRBJ1-3; d_call: .; v_call: TRBV4-1; cdr3_aa: CASTLSPGIGNTIYF; cdr3_nt: TGCGCCAGCACCCTGTCCCCGGGGATAGGAAACACCATATATTTT
j_call: TRBJ2-1; d_call: TRBD2; v_call: TRBV30; cdr3_aa: CAWTGGGADEQFF; cdr3_nt: TGTGCCTGGACTGGCGGGGGGGCCGATGAGCAGTTCTTC
j_call: TRBJ2-5; d_call: .; v_call: TRBV9; cdr3_aa: CASSEGGTGLKYF; cdr3_nt: TGTGCCAGCAGCGAGGGAGGCACGGGCTTAAAGTACTTC
j_call: TRBJ2-7; d_call: TRBD2; v_call: TRBV4-1; cdr3_aa: CASSQGLASSYPEQYF; cdr3_nt: TGCGCCAGCAGCCAAGGACTAGCGAGTTCCTACCCCGAGCAGTACTTC
j_call: TRBJ2-4; d_call: .; v_call: TRBV18; cdr3_aa: CASSNGGLAKNIQYF; cdr3_nt: TGTGCCAGCTCCAACGGGGGACTAGCCAAAAACATTCAGTACTTC
j_call: TRBJ2-2; d_call: .; v_call: TRBV5-1; cdr3_aa: CASSLRGGVGELFF; cdr3_nt: TGCGCCAGCAGCTTGCGAGGAGGGGTCGGGGAGCTGTTTTTT
j_call: TRBJ1-2; d_call: TRBD1; v_call: TRBV5-8; cdr3_aa: CASSPRTGSYTF; cdr3_nt: TGTGCCAGCAGCCCAAGGACAGGGAGCTACACCTTC
j_call: TRBJ2-1; d_call: TRBD1; v_call: TRBV5-1; cdr3_aa: CASSSGTGDYNEQFF; cdr3_nt: TGCGCCAGCAGCTCCGGGACAGGGGACTACAATGAGCAGTTCTTC
j_call: TRBJ2-2; d_call: .; v_call: TRBV29-1; cdr3_aa: CSVAGADRNTGELFF; cdr3_nt: TGCAGCGTAGCCGGTGCAGACAGGAACACCGGGGAGCTGTTTTTT
j_call: TRBJ1-6; d_call: .; v_call: TRBV30; cdr3_aa: CAGSFQGSYNSPLHF; cdr3_nt: TGTGCCGGGAGTTTCCAGGGGTCCTATAATTCACCCCTCCACTTT
j_call: TRBJ2-7; d_call: .; v_call: TRBV9; cdr3_aa: CASSDESYEQYF; cdr3_nt: TGTGCCAGCAGCGACGAGAGTTACGAGCAGTACTTC
j_call: TRBJ2-3; d_call: TRBD2; v_call: TRBV7-6; cdr3_aa: CASSLAGGRADTQYF; cdr3_nt: TGTGCCAGCAGCTTAGCAGGCGGGAGAGCAGATACGCAGTATTTT
j_call: TRBJ2-7; d_call: TRBD2; v_call: TRBV7-8; cdr3_aa: CASSLEGGSSYEQYF; cdr3_nt: TGTGCCAGCAGCTTAGAGGGCGGGAGCTCCTACGAGCAGTACTTC
j_call: TRBJ1-5; d_call: .; v_call: TRBV4-2; cdr3_aa: CASSRQFRSRPQHF; cdr3_nt: TGTGCCAGCAGCCGTCAATTCCGGAGTCGGCCCCAGCATTTT